These 18 T cell receptor beta chains came from one sample sequenced in a study of cytomegalovirus exposure and HLA in healthy donors. Method: immunoSEQ multiplex PCR; TCRdb's copy keeps in-frame clones and lacks some. The sample records tens of thousands of clones, roughly 85% being singletons. Sequencing was performed on PBMCs. These TCRs come from a man aged 18 to 29 in good health and CMV-seropositive.

V is TRBV27 and J is TRBJ2-1; 11 bases match TRBD2. The trim removed 6 bases at V and 5 bases at J, leaving 3 bases unmatched. The CDR3 totals 14 residues. CDR1 MNHEY and CDR2 SMNVEV come from the germline V gene (reference sequence). The CDR3 region has the DNA TGTGCCAGCAGCGGGACTAGCGGTAACAATGAGCAGTTCTTC. The encoded protein is CASSGTSGNNEQFF.

The chain has TRBV6-7 and TRBJ2-7, with D perhaps TRBD2 (5 bases). TRBV6-7 is placed among ORFs of uncertain function. V lost 7 bases and J 2 bases, leaving 15 bases between the germline ends. The CDR3 has 14 amino acids. The CDR3 loop is CASINEGSPYEQYF. The DNA of the CDR3 is TGTGCCAGCATCAACGAGGGCAGCCCCTACGAGCAGTACTTC.

This clone came up a few times. The J gene is TRBJ1-5, the V gene TRBV19; D is perhaps TRBD1 (6 bases). V was cut by 8 bases and J by 6 bases, with 17 bases left in between. The CDR3 has 14 residues. CDR1 and CDR2 (germline): LNHDA, SQIVND (reference sequence). The CDR3 DNA follows: TGTGCCAGTGCCCCCGACAGGATTGTTCAGCCCCAGCATTTT. It is translated as CASAPDRIVQPQHF. The whole variable domain, remainder taken from reference TRBV19 and TRBJ1-5, is DGGITQSPKYLFRKEGQNVTLSCEQNLNHDAMYWYRQDPGQGLRLIYYSQIVNDFQKGDIAEGYSVSREKKESFPLTVTSAQKNPTAFYLCASAPDRIVQPQHFGDGTRLSIL.

The CDR3 DNA reads as TGTGCCAGCAGTGAAACCCCCCTCAGGGAGACCCAGTACTTC. This sequence encodes CASSETPLRETQYF. The chain is built from TRBV25-1 and TRBJ2-5; D unclear. Germline lookup yields CDR1 MGHDK and CDR2 SYGVNS. V was clipped by 2 bases and J by 5 bases, with 12 bases between them. The CDR3 is 14 residues long.

The genes are TRBV19 and TRBJ2-3, with 7 positions matching TRBD2. Germline assignment: CDR1 LNHDA and CDR2 SQIVND (reference sequence). The CDR3 length is 15 residues. The V segment lost 4 bases and the J segment 2 bases; nucleotides outside the gene matches: 6. CDR3 coding DNA: TGTGCCAGTAGTAGCGGGAGCGACTACACAGATACGCAGTATTTT. Its protein is CASSSGSDYTDTQYF.

The genes are TRBV4-2 and TRBJ1-4, with no clear D. Germline V gene data show CDR1 as LGHNA and CDR2 as YNFKEQ. With 4 bases removed from V and 7 bases from J, the gap between germline ends came to 28 bases. The CDR3 extends over 19 amino acids. Written as DNA, the CDR3 is TGTGCCAGCAGCCCACTTCATTGGACGTCGCTGGGAGGTGGTGAAAAACTGTTTTTT. Translated, it gives CASSPLHWTSLGGGEKLFF.

This clone is medium-sized (0.01 to 0.1%). The rearrangement joins TRBV27 to TRBJ2-7; no firm D call. This CDR3 region has 13 residues. V gave up 6 bases and J gave up 6 bases, with 15 bases separating them. The germline V gene has CDR1 MNHEY and CDR2 SMNVEV (reference sequence). The DNA of the CDR3 is TGTGCCAGCAGCCCAAACCTCGGGTTCGAGCAGTACGTC. It yields the protein CASSPNLGFEQYV.

V is TRBV9 and J is TRBJ2-3, with 13 bases that match TRBD2. Germline values: CDR1 SGDLS, CDR2 YYNGEE. CDR3 length equals 20 residues. Trimming at V came to 4 bases and at J to 0 bases, leaving 14 bases not matched to a gene. For the CDR3, the DNA is TGTGCCAGCAGCCTACATCCGGGACTAGCGGGGATGACTAGCACAGATACGCAGTATTTT. Translated, it gives CASSLHPGLAGMTSTDTQYF.

The chain joins TRBV2 to TRBJ2-1; D might be TRBD2 (5 bases). V was pared by 7 bases and J by 2 bases, with 15 bases between. Germline V gene lookup returns CDR1 SNHLY and CDR2 FYNNEI. This CDR3 has 15 amino acids. CDR3 in amino acids: CASTQSSGAYNEQFF. The CDR3 coding sequence is TGTGCCAGCACCCAATCGAGCGGAGCCTACAATGAGCAGTTCTTC.

V and J are TRBV27 and TRBJ1-2, with D possibly matching TRBD1 (5 bases). CDR1 and CDR2 (germline): MNHEY, SMNVEV (reference sequence). The CDR3 sequence is 14 residues long. V lost 0 bases to trimming and J lost 1 base, with 6 bases between them. The CDR3 DNA follows: TGTGCCAGCAGTTTATCGCAGGGTAACTATGGCTACACCTTC. It translates to CASSLSQGNYGYTF.

This clone occurred once. The chain is built from TRBV18 and TRBJ2-7, with TRBD2 as a possible D gene (6 bases). CDR1 is KGHSH, CDR2 LQKENI, per germline. The CDR3 is made up of 19 amino acids. The germline V and J ends were trimmed by 3 bases and 3 bases, with 27 bases remaining between them. The CDR3 loop is CASSPVFRNRPGAYYEQYF. The CDR3, as DNA: TGTGCCAGCTCACCGGTTTTTCGAAATAGGCCGGGAGCTTACTACGAGCAGTACTTC.

The chain joins TRBV19 to TRBJ2-1, with 12 bases matching TRBD2. Trimming removed 9 bases from V and 2 bases from J; junction bases left unmatched: 2. Germline CDR1 LNHDA, CDR2 SQIVND (reference sequence). CDR3 length: 14 amino acids. The CDR3 sequence is CASGLAGPYNEQFF. The CDR3 bases are TGTGCCAGCGGACTAGCGGGGCCCTACAATGAGCAGTTCTTC. The full variable domain, its missing parts supplied by reference TRBV19 and TRBJ2-1, is DGGITQSPKYLFRKEGQNVTLSCEQNLNHDAMYWYRQDPGQGLRLIYYSQIVNDFQKGDIAEGYSVSREKKESFPLTVTSAQKNPTAFYLCASGLAGPYNEQFFGPGTRLTVL.

This clone has a handful of counts. The chain links TRBV9 to TRBJ2-2; D perhaps matches TRBD2 (6 bases). The CDR3 runs 15 residues. CDR1 and CDR2 (germline): SGDLS, YYNGEE. Trimming cost V 3 bases and J 4 bases, with 13 bases left between them. The CDR3 here is CASSALEGPTGELFF. DNA for the CDR3: TGTGCCAGCAGCGCCCTGGAGGGGCCCACCGGGGAGCTGTTTTTT. The full variable domain, its missing parts supplied by reference TRBV9 and TRBJ2-2, is DSGVTQTPKHLITATGQRVTLRCSPRSGDLSVYWYQQSLDQGLQFLIQYYNGEERAKGNILERFSAQQFPDLHSELNLSSLELGDSALYFCASSALEGPTGELFFGEGSRLTVL.

The V call is TRBV7-9, the J call TRBJ2-2; D remains unclear. Germline CDR1 SEHNR, CDR2 FQNEAQ (reference sequence). The CDR3 is 12 residues long. Trimming took off 4 bases at V and 4 bases at J, with 4 bases between the two ends. The CDR3: CASSSFTGELFF. The CDR3 bases are TGTGCCAGCAGCTCTTTCACCGGGGAGCTGTTTTTT.

The rearrangement links TRBV30 to TRBJ1-2, with TRBD1 as a possible D gene (6 bases). CDR1 and CDR2 (germline): GTSNPN, SVGIG (reference sequence). This CDR3 spans 12 amino acids. Trimming left V 4 bases short and J 5 bases short, with 11 bases between. CDR3 protein: CAWNPRGYGYTF. In nucleotides, the CDR3 is TGTGCCTGGAACCCCAGGGGTTATGGCTACACCTTC.

The rearrangement links TRBV5-1 to TRBJ2-1, with D possibly being TRBD2 (6 bases). Germline V gives CDR1 SGHRS, CDR2 YFSETQ. The V end lost 8 bases, the J end lost 8 bases, and 11 bases lay between the germline ends. This CDR3 contains 11 residues. This chain's CDR3 is CASTPGDEQFF. In DNA, the CDR3 is TGCGCCAGTACCCCGGGGGATGAGCAGTTCTTC.

CDR3 bases: TGTGCCAGCAGTGGAACCCTGGGACTTACCACCGGGGAGCTGTTTTTT. Translation: CASSGTLGLTTGELFF. The chain recombines TRBV28 with TRBJ2-2; weak D call: TRBD2 (6 bases). V was cut by 5 bases and J by 4 bases, with 17 bases left in between. The length of the CDR3 is 16 residues. CDR1 MDHEN and CDR2 SYDVKM come from the germline V gene.

V gene TRBV5-1 combines with J gene TRBJ1-4; D gene unclear. The V gene's germline CDR1 is SGHRS and CDR2 YFSETQ. The CDR3 is made up of 13 amino acids. The V end was cut by 0 bases, the J end by 8 bases, with 8 bases between. As DNA, the CDR3 is TGCGCCAGCAGCTTGGAAGGAGAGGAAAAACTGTTTTTT. Translating gives CASSLEGEEKLFF.